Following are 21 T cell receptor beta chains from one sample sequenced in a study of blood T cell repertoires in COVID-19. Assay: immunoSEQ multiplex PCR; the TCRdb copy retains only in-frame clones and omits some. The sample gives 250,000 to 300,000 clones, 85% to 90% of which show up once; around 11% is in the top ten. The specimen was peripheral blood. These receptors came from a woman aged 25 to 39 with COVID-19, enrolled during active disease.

In nucleotides, the CDR3 is TGTGCCAGCAGCTTAGCAGGGGCTAGCTCCTACGAGCAGTACTTC. Its translation is CASSLAGASSYEQYF. This chain joins TRBV7-2 and TRBJ2-7; perhaps TRBD1 as D (5 bases). Looked up from germline, CDR1 is SGHTA and CDR2 is FQGNSA. CDR3 length equals 15 residues. Trimming removed 0 bases from V and 0 bases from J, with 9 bases in between.

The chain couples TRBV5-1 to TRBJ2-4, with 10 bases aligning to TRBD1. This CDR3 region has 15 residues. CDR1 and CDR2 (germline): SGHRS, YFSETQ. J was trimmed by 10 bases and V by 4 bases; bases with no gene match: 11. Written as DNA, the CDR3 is TGCGCCAGCAGCCCACTGACAGGGGGCGCGGGTATTCAGTACTTC. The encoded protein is CASSPLTGGAGIQYF.

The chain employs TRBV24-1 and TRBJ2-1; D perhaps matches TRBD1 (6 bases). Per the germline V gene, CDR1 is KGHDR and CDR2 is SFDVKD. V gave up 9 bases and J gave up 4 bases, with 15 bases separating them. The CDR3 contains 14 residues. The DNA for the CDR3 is TGTGCCACCGCCGCGACAGGTCTTTACAATGAGCAGTTCTTC. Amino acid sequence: CATAATGLYNEQFF.

CDR3 sequence reads: CASSPDLLAESTDTQYF. Here the CDR3 DNA reads TGCGCCAGCAGCCCGGACTTACTAGCGGAGAGCACAGATACGCAGTATTTT. This sequence joins TRBV4-3 and TRBJ2-3; TRBD2 matches 8 bases. Trimming at V came to 4 bases and at J to 0 bases, leaving 9 bases not matched to a gene. The CDR3 has 17 residues. Germline-derived CDR1 and CDR2 are LGHNA and YSLEER.

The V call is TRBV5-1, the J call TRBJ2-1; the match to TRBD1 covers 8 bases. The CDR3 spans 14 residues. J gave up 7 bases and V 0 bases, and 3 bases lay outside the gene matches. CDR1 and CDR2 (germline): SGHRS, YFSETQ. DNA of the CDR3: TGCGCCAGCAGCTTGGGGGACAGGTCAAATGAGCAGTTCTTC. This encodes CASSLGDRSNEQFF.

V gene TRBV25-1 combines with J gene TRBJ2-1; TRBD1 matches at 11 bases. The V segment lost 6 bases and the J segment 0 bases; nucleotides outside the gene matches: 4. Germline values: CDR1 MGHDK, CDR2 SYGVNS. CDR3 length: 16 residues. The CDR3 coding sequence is TGTGCCAGCAGCGGACAGGGGGCTCCCTCCTACAATGAGCAGTTCTTC. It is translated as CASSGQGAPSYNEQFF.

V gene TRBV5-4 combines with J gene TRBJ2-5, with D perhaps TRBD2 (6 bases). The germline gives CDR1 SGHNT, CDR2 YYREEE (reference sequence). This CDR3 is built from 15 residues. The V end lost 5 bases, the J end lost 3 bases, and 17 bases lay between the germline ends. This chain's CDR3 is CASSFPTRSKETQYF. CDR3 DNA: TGTGCCAGCAGTTTCCCGACTAGGTCGAAAGAGACCCAGTACTTC.

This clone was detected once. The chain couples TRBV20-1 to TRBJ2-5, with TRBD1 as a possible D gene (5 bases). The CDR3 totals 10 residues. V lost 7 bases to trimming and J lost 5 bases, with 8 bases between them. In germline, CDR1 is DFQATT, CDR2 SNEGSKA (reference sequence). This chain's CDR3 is CSVAGETQYF. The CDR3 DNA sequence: TGCAGTGTTGCAGGGGAGACCCAGTACTTC.

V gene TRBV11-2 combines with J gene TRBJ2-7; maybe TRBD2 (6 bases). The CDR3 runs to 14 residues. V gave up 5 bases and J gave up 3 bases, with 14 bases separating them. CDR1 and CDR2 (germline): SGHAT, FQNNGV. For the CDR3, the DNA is TGTGCCAGCAGCCCCCCGGGACTCCACTACGAGCAGTACTTC. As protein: CASSPPGLHYEQYF.

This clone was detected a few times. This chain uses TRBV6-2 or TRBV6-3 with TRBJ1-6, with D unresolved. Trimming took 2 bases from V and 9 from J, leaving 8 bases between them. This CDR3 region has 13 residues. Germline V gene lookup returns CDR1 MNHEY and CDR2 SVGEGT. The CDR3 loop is CASSYAAGSPLHF. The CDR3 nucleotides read TGTGCCAGCAGTTACGCGGCGGGTTCACCCCTCCACTTT.

CDR3 loop: CASRIKANVLTF. DNA for the CDR3: TGTGCCAGCAGAATTAAGGCCAACGTCCTGACTTTC. This chain connects TRBV7-9 to TRBJ2-6, with unresolved D. Germline CDR1 is SEHNR and CDR2 is FQNEAQ (reference sequence). This CDR3 contains 12 residues. The germline V and J ends were trimmed by 6 bases and 6 bases, with 6 bases remaining between them.

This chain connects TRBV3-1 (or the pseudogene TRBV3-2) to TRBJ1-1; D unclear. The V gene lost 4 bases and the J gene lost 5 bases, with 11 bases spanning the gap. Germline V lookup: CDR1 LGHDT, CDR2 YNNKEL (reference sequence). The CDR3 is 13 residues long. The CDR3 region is CASSLTRGTEAFF. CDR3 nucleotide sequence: TGTGCCAGCAGCCTAACGAGAGGGACTGAAGCTTTCTTT.

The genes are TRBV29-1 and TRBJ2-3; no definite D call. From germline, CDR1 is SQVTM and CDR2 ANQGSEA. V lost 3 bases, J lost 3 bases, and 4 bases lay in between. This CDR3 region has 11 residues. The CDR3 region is CSVDLTDTQYF. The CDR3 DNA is TGCAGCGTTGACTTGACAGATACGCAGTATTTT.

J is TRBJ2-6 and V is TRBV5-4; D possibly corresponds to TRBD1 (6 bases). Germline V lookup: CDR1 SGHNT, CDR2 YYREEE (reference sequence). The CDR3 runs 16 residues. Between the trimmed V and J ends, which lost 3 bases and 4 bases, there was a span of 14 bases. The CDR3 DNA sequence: TGTGCCAGCAGCTCGGAAGGGGGATCCGGGGCCAACGTCCTGACTTTC. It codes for CASSSEGGSGANVLTF.

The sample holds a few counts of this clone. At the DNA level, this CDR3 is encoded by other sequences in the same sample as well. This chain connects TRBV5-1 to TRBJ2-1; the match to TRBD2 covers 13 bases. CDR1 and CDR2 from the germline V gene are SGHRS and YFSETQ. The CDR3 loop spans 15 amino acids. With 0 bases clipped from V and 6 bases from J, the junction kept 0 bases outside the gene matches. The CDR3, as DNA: TGCGCCAGCAGCTTGGGACTAGCGGGAGGCAATGAGCAGTTCTTC. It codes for CASSLGLAGGNEQFF.

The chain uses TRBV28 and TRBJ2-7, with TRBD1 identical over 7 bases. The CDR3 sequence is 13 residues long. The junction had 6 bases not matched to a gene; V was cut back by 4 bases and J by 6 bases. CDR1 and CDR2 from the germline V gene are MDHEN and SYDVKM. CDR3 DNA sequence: TGTGCCAGCAGTTCTGGGACAGTTCTCGAGCAGTACTTC. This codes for CASSSGTVLEQYF.

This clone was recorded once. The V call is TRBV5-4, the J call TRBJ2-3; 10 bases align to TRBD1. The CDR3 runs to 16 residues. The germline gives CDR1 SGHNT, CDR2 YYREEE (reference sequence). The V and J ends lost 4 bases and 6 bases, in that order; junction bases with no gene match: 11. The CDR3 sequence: CASSPHRQGARDTQYF. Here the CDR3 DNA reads TGTGCCAGCAGCCCTCACCGACAGGGGGCTCGCGATACGCAGTATTTT. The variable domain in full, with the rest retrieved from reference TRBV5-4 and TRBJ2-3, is ETGVTQSPTHLIKTRGQQVTLRCSSQSGHNTVSWYQQALGQGPQFIFQYYREEENGRGNFPPRFSGLQFPNYSSELNVNALELDDSALYLCASSPHRQGARDTQYFGPGTRLTVL.

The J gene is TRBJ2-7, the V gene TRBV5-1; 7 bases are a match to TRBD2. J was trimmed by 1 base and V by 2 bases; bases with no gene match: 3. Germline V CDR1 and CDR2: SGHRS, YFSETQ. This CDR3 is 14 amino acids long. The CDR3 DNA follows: TGCGCCAGCAGCTTTTCTAGCGGTTCCTACGAGCAGTACTTC. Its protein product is CASSFSSGSYEQYF. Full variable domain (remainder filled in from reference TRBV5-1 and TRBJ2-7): KAGVTQTPRYLIKTRGQQVTLSCSPISGHRSVSWYQQTPGQGLQFLFEYFSETQRNKGNFPGRFSGRQFSNSRSEMNVSTLELGDSALYLCASSFSSGSYEQYFGPGTRLTVT.

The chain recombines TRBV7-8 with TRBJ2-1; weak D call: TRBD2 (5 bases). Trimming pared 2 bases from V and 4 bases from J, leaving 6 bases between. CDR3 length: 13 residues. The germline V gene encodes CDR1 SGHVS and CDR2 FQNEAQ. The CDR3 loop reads CASSLTSYNEQFF. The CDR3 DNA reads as TGTGCCAGCAGCTTAACTAGTTACAATGAGCAGTTCTTC.

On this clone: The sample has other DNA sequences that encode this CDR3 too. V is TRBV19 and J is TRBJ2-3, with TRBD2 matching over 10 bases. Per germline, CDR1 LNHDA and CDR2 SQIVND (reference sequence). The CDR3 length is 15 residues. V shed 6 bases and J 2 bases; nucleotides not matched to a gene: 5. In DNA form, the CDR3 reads TGTGCCAGTAGAAGACTAGCGGGCTTCACAGATACGCAGTATTTT. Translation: CASRRLAGFTDTQYF.

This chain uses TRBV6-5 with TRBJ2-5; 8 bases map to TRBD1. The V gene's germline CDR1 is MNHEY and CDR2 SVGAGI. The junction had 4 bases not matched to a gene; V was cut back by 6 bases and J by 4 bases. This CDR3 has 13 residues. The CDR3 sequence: CASSRTGGETQYF. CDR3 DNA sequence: TGTGCCAGCAGCCGTACAGGGGGAGAGACCCAGTACTTC.